This TCR beta chain was recorded in a study of shared clonotypes between healthy human individuals. Study at large: Donors had three CD4 naive, three CD4 memory, two CD8 naive and one CD8 memory plate apiece.

There are 14 residues in the CDR3. From germline, CDR1 is MGHRA and CDR2 YSYEKL. The ends were cut back, 4 bases at V and 1 base at J, with 10 bases in the middle. TCRdb's copy holds only in-frame clones and misses some; the assay was immunoSEQ multiplex PCR. The profile covers millions of clones, with 95% appearing a single time and 0.13% taken by the ten largest. A note on this clone: The antigen remains undetermined.

Study-wide points: Large depth notwithstanding, sorted-subset sequencing proved incomplete by rarefaction. Sharing across four donors was highest in naive CD4 (approximately 5%) and lowest in memory CD8 (roughly 0.4%).

The V gene is TRBV4-1, the J gene TRBJ1-1; tentatively, D is TRBD1 (5 bases). The TCR was taken from a man aged 18-30 years in good health. The sample comprised naive CD4+ T cells sorted from blood. The subset denotes: CD45RA+ positively selected. The CDR3 DNA sequence: TGCGCCAGCAGCCTCAGGGTCACGAACACTGAAGCTTTCTTT. Translating gives CASSLRVTNTEAFF.